This TCR beta chain was identified in a study of blood T cell repertoires in COVID-19. Across the study: Whether acute or convalescent, the COVID-19 samples came from the United States, Italy and Spain. T cells, B-cell-depleted T cells, or PBMCs provided the cDNA or gDNA that served as material.

Germline lookup yields CDR1 MDHEN and CDR2 SYDVKM. This CDR3 contains 15 residues. The Seattle site enrolled patients during active infection and followed them longitudinally. Notes on this clone: One junction end disagrees with the germline gene, perhaps due to a read error.

Assay: immunoSEQ multiplex PCR; the TCRdb copy retains only in-frame clones and omits some. This table has around 300,000 clones, around 90% appearing once. What was sequenced was peripheral blood. The chain combines TRBV28 with TRBJ1-5, with TRBD1 matching 9 bases. This clonotype was obtained from a woman aged 40 to 50 with COVID-19, enrolled during active disease. Here the CDR3 DNA reads TGTGCCAGCAGTTCACCGGGACAGGGCAAACAGCCCCAGCATTTT. This gives the protein CASSSPGQGKQPQHF.